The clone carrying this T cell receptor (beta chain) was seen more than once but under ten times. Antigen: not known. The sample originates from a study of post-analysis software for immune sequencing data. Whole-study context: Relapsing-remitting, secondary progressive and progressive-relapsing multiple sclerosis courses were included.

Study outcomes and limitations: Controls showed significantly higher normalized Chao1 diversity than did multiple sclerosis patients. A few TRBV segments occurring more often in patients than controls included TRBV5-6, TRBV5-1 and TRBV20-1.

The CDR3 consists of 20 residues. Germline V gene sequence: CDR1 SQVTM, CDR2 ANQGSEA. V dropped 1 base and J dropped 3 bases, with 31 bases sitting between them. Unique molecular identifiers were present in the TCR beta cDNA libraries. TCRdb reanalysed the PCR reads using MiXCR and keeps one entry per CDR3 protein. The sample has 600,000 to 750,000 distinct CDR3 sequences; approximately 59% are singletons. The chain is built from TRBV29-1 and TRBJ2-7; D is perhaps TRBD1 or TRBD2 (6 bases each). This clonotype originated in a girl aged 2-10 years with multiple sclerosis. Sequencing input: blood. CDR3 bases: TGCAGCGTTGAAGGCGCGGTGGGGGGATTAGTGGGGCAGGGGCTCTACGAGCAGTACTTC. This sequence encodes CSVEGAVGGLVGQGLYEQYF.